Each of the 32 T cell receptor beta chains below was sequenced from the same sample in a study of blood T cell repertoires in COVID-19. Sequencing was performed with immunoSEQ multiplex PCR; in TCRdb, only in-frame clones are kept and a portion is missing. The sample comprises around 100,000 clones, approximately 84% of which are singletons, and 3.5% to 5.5% rests with the top ten. Specimen: peripheral blood. The receptor source for this set is a human donor in a cohort sampled during active COVID-19.

V and J are TRBV5-1 and TRBJ2-1; D is perhaps TRBD2 (5 bases). Germline CDR1 reads SGHRS; CDR2 reads YFSETQ. CDR3 length equals 13 residues. V was pared by 5 bases and J by 8 bases, with 14 bases between. In DNA form, the CDR3 reads TGCGCCAGCAGTTCTCGGGGAAGCGATGAGCAGTTCTTC. Its protein is CASSSRGSDEQFF.

The gene calls are TRBV5-1 and TRBJ1-2, with no clear D. V shed 3 bases and J shed 10 bases, with 16 bases lying between them. The CDR3 runs 13 residues. CDR1 SGHRS and CDR2 YFSETQ come from the germline V gene. The CDR3 nucleotides read TGCGCCAGCAGCTCCCTCGGCGGGTGGGCCTACACCTTC. Translation: CASSSLGGWAYTF.

V and J are TRBV11-2 and TRBJ2-5, with TRBD1 matching 7 bases. The V segment lost 1 base and the J segment 2 bases; nucleotides outside the gene matches: 4. CDR1 and CDR2 from the germline V gene are SGHAT and FQNNGV. This CDR3 has 15 amino acids. CDR3 nucleotide sequence: TGTGCCAGCAGCTTAGTGACAGGGCAACAAGAGACCCAGTACTTC. Amino acids: CASSLVTGQQETQYF.

The rearrangement joins TRBV7-9 to TRBJ1-2; no definite D call. The CDR3 is made up of 15 amino acids. Trimming shortened V by 1 base and J by 8 bases, and 17 bases separated the two germline ends. CDR1 is SEHNR and CDR2 is FQNEAQ in the germline V gene (reference sequence). In DNA, the CDR3 is TGTGCCAGCAGCTTAGTAGAAGGGAGGGCAGGAGGCTACACCTTC. Translating it yields CASSLVEGRAGGYTF.

J is TRBJ2-2 and V is TRBV5-1; 12 bases are shared with TRBD1. Germline V gives CDR1 SGHRS, CDR2 YFSETQ. The V and J ends lost 1 base and 6 bases, in that order; junction bases with no gene match: 4. The CDR3 contains 16 residues. For the CDR3, the DNA is TGCGCCAGCAGCTTGTTTGGGACAGGGGGCTCCGGGGAGCTGTTTTTT. It translates to CASSLFGTGGSGELFF.

The chain links TRBV28 to TRBJ1-5; no clear D. CDR1 is MDHEN and CDR2 is SYDVKM in the germline V gene. The CDR3 covers 14 residues. The ends were cut back, 7 bases at V and 1 base at J, with 11 bases in the middle. This CDR3 is CASTSRGSNQPQHF. In DNA form, the CDR3 reads TGTGCCAGCACCTCCCGAGGGAGCAATCAGCCCCAGCATTTT.

This clone was detected once. This rearrangement joins TRBV6-5 to TRBJ1-4; 8 bases fit TRBD1. With 8 bases clipped from V and 5 bases from J, the junction kept 4 bases outside the gene matches. Germline values: CDR1 MNHEY, CDR2 SVGAGI. CDR3 length: 13 residues. The CDR3 sequence: CASQTGGNEKLFF. The CDR3 bases are TGTGCCAGCCAAACAGGGGGGAATGAAAAACTGTTTTTT.

The genes are TRBV7-8 and TRBJ2-7; possible D gene TRBD1, 5 bases. Germline V gene lookup returns CDR1 SGHVS and CDR2 FQNEAQ. The CDR3 runs 14 residues. Trimming stripped 2 bases from V and 5 bases from J, with 13 bases between. DNA for the CDR3: TGTGCCAGCAGCTTAAGTACAGGCCTTGACGAGCAGTACTTC. It translates to CASSLSTGLDEQYF.

The chain recombines TRBV11-2 with TRBJ2-3; 13 bases are a match to TRBD2. V lost 5 bases and J lost 0; bases outside the gene matches: 11. This CDR3 has 19 residues. The germline V gene has CDR1 SGHAT and CDR2 FQNNGV. The CDR3 here is CASSQTPGLAGSSTDTQYF. DNA for the CDR3: TGTGCCAGCAGCCAGACGCCGGGACTAGCGGGATCTAGCACAGATACGCAGTATTTT.

The chain joins TRBV19 to TRBJ2-1, with 8 bases lining up with TRBD1. Germline assignment: CDR1 LNHDA and CDR2 SQIVND (reference sequence). With 5 bases clipped from V and 4 bases from J, the junction kept 19 bases outside the gene matches. The CDR3 length is 19 residues. The CDR3, as DNA: TGTGCCAGTAGTCCAATCCCTTCTATGACAGGGGCGCTTTACAATGAGCAGTTCTTC. It encodes CASSPIPSMTGALYNEQFF. Full variable domain (outside the CDR3, taken from reference TRBV19 and TRBJ2-1): DGGITQSPKYLFRKEGQNVTLSCEQNLNHDAMYWYRQDPGQGLRLIYYSQIVNDFQKGDIAEGYSVSREKKESFPLTVTSAQKNPTAFYLCASSPIPSMTGALYNEQFFGPGTRLTVL.

This clone was counted only a few times. The chain employs TRBV5-1 and TRBJ1-3; D unclear. Germline V gene data show CDR1 as SGHRS and CDR2 as YFSETQ. The germline V and J ends were trimmed by 3 bases and 4 bases, with 14 bases remaining between them. This CDR3 comprises 15 residues. The CDR3 sequence: CASSYETVGGNTIYF. The CDR3 DNA is TGCGCCAGCAGCTACGAGACGGTGGGCGGAAACACCATATATTTT.

This rearrangement joins TRBV19 to TRBJ2-1; 9 bases match TRBD2. The CDR3 spans 15 residues. The germline V gene encodes CDR1 LNHDA and CDR2 SQIVND (reference sequence). V lost 8 bases and J lost 10; bases outside the gene matches: 15. This CDR3 reads CASFGGISGGHEQFF. The CDR3 coding sequence is TGTGCCAGTTTTGGCGGCATTAGCGGGGGACACGAGCAGTTCTTC.

The chain is built from TRBV12-3 or TRBV12-4 and TRBJ1-2, with 8 bases fitting TRBD1. There are 13 residues in the CDR3. V shed 3 bases and J 7 bases; nucleotides not matched to a gene: 4. CDR3 DNA sequence: TGTGCCAGCAGTTTCGCCGGGACAGGTGGCTACACCTTC. Its protein product is CASSFAGTGGYTF.

Only one count was recorded for this clone. V gene TRBV10-3 combines with J gene TRBJ2-3, with D possibly TRBD2 on 6 matching bases. There are 13 residues in the CDR3. V was shortened by 6 bases and J by 2 bases, with 9 bases between the two germline ends. Germline V gene lookup returns CDR1 ENHRY and CDR2 SYGVKD. CDR3 in DNA: TGTGCCATCAGGGGGGGAGTCACAGATACGCAGTATTTT. Translated: CAIRGGVTDTQYF.

The chain joins TRBV4-2 to TRBJ2-3; 10 nucleotides match TRBD2. There are 16 residues in the CDR3. Germline V gives CDR1 LGHNA, CDR2 YNFKEQ. V dropped 6 bases and J dropped 1; count of bases not matched to a gene: 7. CDR3 DNA sequence: TGTGCCAGCAGGAGGCTAGCGGGGGCCCGCACAGATACGCAGTATTTT. Amino acids: CASRRLAGARTDTQYF.

This chain uses TRBV4-1 with TRBJ1-1, with D hard to call. The CDR3 has 13 residues. Germline lookup yields CDR1 MGHRA and CDR2 YSYEKL. V lost 10 bases and J lost 2, with 14 bases in between. The CDR3 coding sequence is TGCGCCACTACGGACTGGAAAAACACTGAAGCTTTCTTT. This gives the protein CATTDWKNTEAFF.

The chain is built from TRBV11-1 and TRBJ2-7; TRBD1 aligns across 7 bases. This CDR3 contains 14 residues. The junction had 9 bases not matched to a gene; V was cut back by 3 bases and J by 7 bases. Germline V gene data show CDR1 as SGHAT and CDR2 as FQDESV (reference sequence). CDR3 nucleotides: TGTGCCAGCAGCTTGTACGGGACAGCTCAAGAGCAGTACTTC. This sequence encodes CASSLYGTAQEQYF.

V and J are TRBV4-3 and TRBJ1-1; maybe TRBD1 (5 bases). V shed 4 bases and J shed 5 bases, with 17 bases lying between them. The CDR3 consists of 15 residues. Germline CDR1 reads LGHNA; CDR2 reads YSLEER. CDR3 coding DNA: TGCGCCAGCAGCCCGACCGCCAAGGGGCGTACTGAAGCTTTCTTT. Its protein is CASSPTAKGRTEAFF.

The rearrangement uses TRBV10-3 and TRBJ1-2, with D possibly matching TRBD1 (6 bases). Germline assignment: CDR1 ENHRY and CDR2 SYGVKD. The CDR3 runs 17 residues. V was pared by 0 bases and J by 7 bases, with 21 bases between. The CDR3 bases are TGTGCCATCAGTGAGTCAGTTTTAGGACAGTTGTCTTTTGGCTACACCTTC. It codes for CAISESVLGQLSFGYTF.

J is TRBJ1-5 and V is TRBV28, with D tentatively TRBD1 (5 bases). CDR3 size: 14 residues. V lost 2 bases to trimming and J lost 7 bases, with 12 bases between them. Per germline, CDR1 MDHEN and CDR2 SYDVKM. This chain's CDR3 is CASSLVQGGQPQHF. CDR3 in DNA: TGTGCCAGCAGTTTAGTTCAGGGAGGGCAGCCCCAGCATTTT.

This chain uses TRBV5-5 with TRBJ1-1; D might be TRBD1 (5 bases). The CDR3 is made up of 16 amino acids. Trimming shortened V by 3 bases and J by 0 bases, and 15 bases separated the two germline ends. Germline CDR1 is SGHKS and CDR2 is YYEKEE (reference sequence). Here the CDR3 reads CASSSRWGTLNTEAFF. CDR3 in DNA: TGTGCCAGCAGCTCCCGGTGGGGCACCCTGAACACTGAAGCTTTCTTT.

This clone appeared a single time. V gene TRBV11-3 combines with J gene TRBJ1-2; D not resolved. This CDR3 is 13 amino acids long. V lost 1 base and J lost 2, with 5 bases in between. Germline CDR1 is SGHNT and CDR2 is YENEEA. CDR3 in amino acids: CASSLGINYGYTF. Here the CDR3 DNA reads TGTGCCAGCAGCTTAGGTATAAACTATGGCTACACCTTC.

The chain couples TRBV18 to TRBJ1-4; possible D gene TRBD1, 6 bases. The V end lost 3 bases, the J end lost 0 bases, and 14 bases lay between the germline ends. The CDR3 sequence is 17 residues long. Germline V lookup: CDR1 KGHSH, CDR2 LQKENI. The DNA for the CDR3 is TGTGCCAGCTCACCCATGACAGGACCTGCAACTAATGAAAAACTGTTTTTT. Amino acids: CASSPMTGPATNEKLFF. The entire variable domain, with the rest obtained from reference TRBV18 and TRBJ1-4, is as follows: NAGVMQNPRHLVRRRGQEARLRCSPMKGHSHVYWYRQLPEEGLKFMVYLQKENIIDESGMPKERFSAEFPKEGPSILRIQQVVRGDSAAYFCASSPMTGPATNEKLFFGSGTQLSVL.

The V and J genes are TRBV19 and TRBJ1-5; D is unresolved. This CDR3 contains 13 residues. V shed 3 bases and J shed 1 base, with 4 bases lying between them. In germline, CDR1 is LNHDA, CDR2 SQIVND (reference sequence). CDR3 residues: CASSIQSNQPQHF. DNA of the CDR3: TGTGCCAGTAGTATTCAGAGCAATCAGCCCCAGCATTTT.

This clone was found a few times. This rearrangement joins TRBV28 to TRBJ1-5; no firm D call. The CDR3 covers 15 residues. The V and J ends lost 5 bases and 3 bases respectively, with 14 bases between them. Germline V gene data show CDR1 as MDHEN and CDR2 as SYDVKM. CDR3 bases: TGTGCCAGCAGTCCCCACCGAGTCTACAATCAGCCCCAGCATTTT. This codes for CASSPHRVYNQPQHF.

This clone has just one count. This sequence joins TRBV6-1 and TRBJ2-2, with TRBD2 matching over 11 bases. Germline V gene lookup returns CDR1 MNHNS and CDR2 SASEGT. The CDR3 loop spans 20 amino acids. The V and J ends lost 4 bases and 6 bases, in that order; junction bases with no gene match: 19. The CDR3 spells CASSALAGGRISFGSGELFF. CDR3 DNA sequence: TGTGCCAGCAGTGCCCTAGCGGGGGGACGAATCAGTTTCGGTTCCGGGGAGCTGTTTTTT.

The rearrangement joins TRBV18 to TRBJ2-7; TRBD1 agrees at 8 bases. The V and J ends lost 5 bases and 0 bases, in that order; junction bases with no gene match: 9. Germline V gives CDR1 KGHSH, CDR2 LQKENI. The length of the CDR3 is 16 residues. CDR3 residues: CASSSLQGVSSYEQYF. CDR3 DNA: TGTGCCAGCTCATCCTTACAGGGGGTTAGCTCCTACGAGCAGTACTTC.

V usage is TRBV19 and J usage is TRBJ1-1; D possibly corresponds to TRBD1 (6 bases). Germline assignment: CDR1 LNHDA and CDR2 SQIVND (reference sequence). V shed 6 bases and J shed 4 bases, with 21 bases lying between them. CDR3 size: 16 residues. The CDR3 here is CASSAPLGGGLTEAFF. CDR3 nucleotide sequence: TGTGCCAGTAGCGCCCCCCTAGGGGGGGGCCTCACTGAAGCTTTCTTT.

V and J are TRBV7-2 and TRBJ2-7; D might be TRBD1 (7 bases). The CDR3 extends over 15 amino acids. Germline values: CDR1 SGHTA, CDR2 FQGNSA. The V gene lost 5 bases and the J gene lost 4 bases, with 18 bases spanning the gap. The CDR3 coding sequence is TGTGCCAGCAGCCCCTCAGGGGGACTCCAGTACGAGCAGTACTTC. Translated, it gives CASSPSGGLQYEQYF. The entire variable domain, with the rest obtained from reference TRBV7-2 and TRBJ2-7, is as follows: GAGVSQSPSNKVTEKGKDVELRCDPISGHTALYWYRQSLGQGLEFLIYFQGNSAPDKSGLPSDRFSAERTGGSVSTLTIQRTQQEDSAVYLCASSPSGGLQYEQYFGPGTRLTVT.

The chain is built from TRBV14 and TRBJ1-2; no firm D call. Germline V gene lookup returns CDR1 SGHDN and CDR2 FVKESK. V lost 3 bases and J 3 bases, leaving 8 bases between the germline ends. The CDR3 totals 13 residues. The CDR3 loop is CASSHYGYYGYTF. In DNA form, the CDR3 reads TGTGCCAGCAGCCATTACGGGTACTATGGCTACACCTTC. Combining the CDR3 with reference TRBV14 and TRBJ1-2 gives the whole variable domain EAGVTQFPSHSVIEKGQTVTLRCDPISGHDNLYWYRRVMGKEIKFLLHFVKESKQDESGMPNNRFLAERTGGTYSTLKVQPAELEDSGVYFCASSHYGYYGYTFGSGTRLTVV.

V and J are TRBV4-1 and TRBJ1-4; a possible D gene is TRBD1 (5 bases). The V end was cut by 1 base, the J end by 1 base, with 13 bases between. In germline, CDR1 is MGHRA, CDR2 YSYEKL. The CDR3 has 17 residues. The CDR3: CASSQAWGGETNEKLFF. Written as DNA, the CDR3 is TGCGCCAGCAGCCAAGCTTGGGGGGGAGAAACTAATGAAAAACTGTTTTTT.

CDR3 DNA sequence: TGCGCCAGCCGTCGGGGGGGGAGCAATCAGCCCCAGCATTTT. Protein: CASRRGGSNQPQHF. The chain links TRBV4-1 to TRBJ1-5; TRBD1 might be the D (5 bases). From germline, CDR1 is MGHRA and CDR2 YSYEKL. Trimming removed 8 bases at V and 1 base at J, with 12 bases between. CDR3 length: 14 amino acids.